The clone carrying this T cell receptor (beta chain) was observed a handful of times. The target antigen is unknown. CDR1 SGDLS and CDR2 YYNGEE come from the germline V gene. V lost 0 bases to trimming and J lost 1 base, with 11 bases between them. The CDR3 consists of 15 residues. MiXCR, run by TCRdb on the 5' RACE reads, gives a single entry per CDR3 protein. The repertoire has more than 400,000 distinct CDR3 sequences, under 5.5% of them found once; the top ten carry 3.5%. The data are from a study of CD8 T cells in ankylosing spondylitis. The study, taken as a whole, reports: What appeared characteristic of ankylosing spondylitis blood was a TCR beta motif of fewer than ten highly homologous variants. Reactive arthritis synovial fluid and blood were previously reported to contain some motif variants.

Sequenced material: blood, either unsorted or a sorted T cell fraction (not recorded which). The clonotype comes from a male donor with ankylosing spondylitis. V usage is TRBV9 and J usage is TRBJ2-7; a possible D gene is TRBD2 (5 bases). The CDR3 DNA sequence: TGTGCCAGCAGCGTAGGTGGACTCGCGTCCTACGAGCAGTACTTC. Its translation is CASSVGGLASYEQYF.